Listed here are 21 T cell receptor beta chains from one sample, sequenced in a study of shared clonotypes between healthy human individuals. Sequencing used immunoSEQ multiplex PCR; TCRdb keeps in-frame clones, though not all of them. The sample records around 2.3 million clones, approximately 94% being singletons. The sequenced sample was naive CD4+ T cells sorted from blood. The sample's subset: CD45RA+ positively selected. The receptors were gathered from a man between 18 and 29 years old in good health.

The rearrangement links TRBV7-9 to TRBJ2-1, with 10 bases identical to TRBD1. Germline V CDR1 and CDR2: SEHNR, FQNEAQ (reference sequence). V gave up 4 bases and J gave up 7 bases; unmatched junction bases: 10. The CDR3 sequence is 16 residues long. The CDR3 DNA follows: TGTGCCAGCAGCTCCCTAGGGAGACAGGGGGCTAATGAGCAGTTCTTC. Its protein product is CASSSLGRQGANEQFF.

The chain couples TRBV30 to TRBJ2-2; no firm D call. The CDR3 covers 14 residues. Germline assignment: CDR1 GTSNPN and CDR2 SVGIG (reference sequence). With 2 bases removed from V and 1 base from J, the gap between germline ends came to 8 bases. CDR3 DNA: TGTGCCTGGAGTTGGCAGATGAACACCGGGGAGCTGTTTTTT. Its translation: CAWSWQMNTGELFF.

The rearrangement links TRBV5-6 to TRBJ1-4; the D is unclear. The CDR3 is 14 amino acids. Germline V gene lookup returns CDR1 SGHDT and CDR2 YYEEEE. The V end lost 0 bases, the J end lost 8 bases, and 11 bases lay between the germline ends. The CDR3 region has the DNA TGTGCCAGCAGCTTGGTAGGGAATGAAGAAAAACTGTTTTTT. Translation: CASSLVGNEEKLFF.

J is TRBJ2-3 and V is TRBV30, with D perhaps matching TRBD2 (6 bases). The V gene lost 0 bases and the J gene lost 3 bases, with 22 bases spanning the gap. CDR3 length: 18 amino acids. From germline, CDR1 is GTSNPN and CDR2 SVGIG (reference sequence). CDR3 bases: TGTGCCTGGAGTGTACTTTCGGGGGAGTTTTACGGGACAGATACGCAGTATTTT. Translation gives CAWSVLSGEFYGTDTQYF. Based on the CDR3 plus reference TRBV30 and TRBJ2-3, the full variable domain is SQTIHQWPATLVQPVGSPLSLECTVEGTSNPNLYWYRQAAGRGLQLLFYSVGIGQISSEVPQNLSASRPQDRQFILSSKKLLLSDSGFYLCAWSVLSGEFYGTDTQYFGPGTRLTVL.

The chain links TRBV6-1 to TRBJ1-1, with a weak D call TRBD1 (6 bases). V lost 4 bases, J lost 1 base, and 13 bases lay in between. The germline V gene encodes CDR1 MNHNS and CDR2 SASEGT. The CDR3 consists of 15 residues. The CDR3 nucleotides are TGTGCCAGCAGTGGCCCCGGGACAAAGAACACTGAAGCTTTCTTT. Residues: CASSGPGTKNTEAFF.

This CDR3 reads CASSFGRDYGYTF. CDR3 sequence (DNA): TGTGCCAGCAGCTTCGGCAGGGACTATGGCTACACCTTC. The rearrangement uses TRBV11-2 and TRBJ1-2; perhaps TRBD1 as D (5 bases). Trimming took off 3 bases at V and 3 bases at J, with 8 bases between the two ends. The CDR3 is made up of 13 amino acids. Germline V gene sequence: CDR1 SGHAT, CDR2 FQNNGV.

V and J are TRBV27 and TRBJ2-7; D is possibly TRBD1 (6 bases). This CDR3 comprises 14 residues. Per the germline V gene, CDR1 is MNHEY and CDR2 is SMNVEV (reference sequence). V lost 2 bases and J 6 bases, leaving 14 bases between the germline ends. The CDR3 loop reads CASSLGQGFGEQYF. The CDR3 nucleotides read TGTGCCAGCAGTTTAGGGCAGGGGTTTGGCGAGCAGTACTTC.

J is TRBJ2-1 and V is TRBV4-1; D remains ambiguous. In germline, CDR1 is MGHRA, CDR2 YSYEKL. The ends were cut back, 2 bases at V and 0 bases at J, with 17 bases in the middle. The CDR3 runs to 18 residues. The CDR3 is CASSQFPARATSYNEQFF. The CDR3 nucleotides read TGCGCCAGCAGCCAATTCCCGGCCCGCGCGACCTCCTACAATGAGCAGTTCTTC.

V gene TRBV5-6 combines with J gene TRBJ2-2; D uncertain. V was pared by 2 bases and J by 0 bases, with 14 bases between. Germline V gives CDR1 SGHDT, CDR2 YYEEEE. The CDR3 spans 17 residues. CDR3 in amino acids: CASSFSTALPNTGELFF. CDR3 sequence (DNA): TGTGCCAGCAGCTTTAGCACAGCCCTTCCGAACACCGGGGAGCTGTTTTTT.

To note about this clone: The same CDR3 is also encoded by other DNA sequences in this sample. Here the CDR3 DNA reads TGTGCCAGCAGCCTTAGCGGGTACCAAGAGACCCAGTACTTC. Translating gives CASSLSGYQETQYF. The genes are TRBV7-2 and TRBJ2-5, with 7 positions matching TRBD2. Germline CDR1 SGHTA, CDR2 FQGNSA. The CDR3 has 14 residues. V was clipped by 5 bases and J by 0 bases; unmatched bases: 3.

The V gene is TRBV5-1, the J gene TRBJ1-1; D gene unclear. This CDR3 has 14 residues. CDR1 SGHRS and CDR2 YFSETQ come from the germline V gene. Trimming took off 1 base at V and 3 bases at J, with 10 bases between the two ends. CDR3 in DNA: TGCGCCAGCAGCTTGCGGCATCCAGACACTGAAGCTTTCTTT. Translated: CASSLRHPDTEAFF.

The chain is built from TRBV14 and TRBJ1-1; D not resolved. This CDR3 spans 15 amino acids. The germline CDR1 and CDR2 sequences are SGHDN and FVKESK. Trimming shortened V by 1 base and J by 3 bases, and 12 bases separated the two germline ends. The CDR3: CASSQGVQSYTEAFF. Here the CDR3 DNA reads TGTGCCAGCAGCCAAGGGGTACAGAGCTACACTGAAGCTTTCTTT.

The chain links TRBV10-3 to TRBJ2-7; possible D gene TRBD2, 5 bases. Germline V gene data show CDR1 as ENHRY and CDR2 as SYGVKD. CDR3 length: 13 amino acids. With 4 bases removed from V and 5 bases from J, the gap between germline ends came to 12 bases. Here the CDR3 reads CAISGGSIHEQYF. The CDR3 region has the DNA TGTGCCATCAGTGGAGGGAGTATCCACGAGCAGTACTTC.

The V gene is TRBV5-1, the J gene TRBJ1-1; no clear D. CDR1 SGHRS and CDR2 YFSETQ come from the germline V gene. This CDR3 is built from 18 residues. The V and J ends lost 4 bases and 0 bases respectively, with 22 bases between them. CDR3 amino acids: CASSNGRSNSPMNTEAFF. CDR3 nucleotides: TGCGCCAGCAGCAACGGACGGAGTAATTCGCCGATGAACACTGAAGCTTTCTTT.

Comments on this clone: This sample includes further DNA sequences coding for the same CDR3. The chain couples TRBV30 to TRBJ2-3, with 10 bases matching TRBD1. The CDR3 runs 14 residues. Per germline, CDR1 GTSNPN and CDR2 SVGIG (reference sequence). V trimming: 0 bases; J trimming: 4 bases; junction bases outside the gene matches: 1. The chain's CDR3 is CAWSVGQGADTQYF. Here the CDR3 DNA reads TGTGCCTGGAGTGTCGGACAGGGGGCAGATACGCAGTATTTT.

This chain uses TRBV5-4 with TRBJ2-3; possible D gene TRBD1, 6 bases. V lost 3 bases and J 5 bases, leaving 16 bases between the germline ends. The germline V gene has CDR1 SGHNT and CDR2 YYREEE (reference sequence). The CDR3 totals 15 residues. The CDR3 bases are TGTGCCAGCAGCTACCGGACAGCAAGTAAAGATACGCAGTATTTT. It codes for CASSYRTASKDTQYF.

This sequence joins TRBV5-1 and TRBJ1-6; no definite D call. The germline V and J ends were trimmed by 0 bases and 10 bases, with 8 bases remaining between them. This CDR3 comprises 13 residues. The germline V gene has CDR1 SGHRS and CDR2 YFSETQ. The CDR3 region has the DNA TGCGCCAGCAGCTTGGGTGAAGGATCACCCCTCCACTTT. Residues: CASSLGEGSPLHF.

J is TRBJ2-7 and V is TRBV6-1; weak D call: TRBD2 (5 bases). Trimming took 4 bases from V and 0 from J, leaving 13 bases between them. This CDR3 has 15 amino acids. Germline V gene data show CDR1 as MNHNS and CDR2 as SASEGT. CDR3: CASSGRRGSSYEQYF. As DNA, the CDR3 is TGTGCCAGCAGTGGGCGACGCGGGTCCTCCTACGAGCAGTACTTC.

The rearrangement links TRBV5-1 to TRBJ2-7; 12 nucleotides line up with TRBD2. This CDR3 contains 15 residues. Unmatched junction bases numbered 5, after V lost 0 bases and J lost 7 bases. Germline V gene sequence: CDR1 SGHRS, CDR2 YFSETQ. DNA for the CDR3: TGCGCCAGCAGCTTGGCTAGCGGGAGGGGCGGGGAGCAGTACTTC. This translates into CASSLASGRGGEQYF.

This chain joins TRBV11-2 and TRBJ2-5; D may be TRBD1 (6 bases). Germline lookup yields CDR1 SGHAT and CDR2 FQNNGV. CDR3 length: 15 amino acids. The V and J ends lost 3 bases and 4 bases respectively, with 15 bases between them. The CDR3 coding sequence is TGTGCCAGCAGCTTCGGGGCAGGGGTGAGAGAGACCCAGTACTTC. Protein: CASSFGAGVRETQYF.

V is TRBV25-1 and J is TRBJ1-2; no reliable D call. The CDR3 is 14 amino acids. V was clipped by 4 bases and J by 3 bases, with 12 bases between them. Germline V gives CDR1 MGHDK, CDR2 SYGVNS. The CDR3 nucleotides are TGTGCCAGCAGTGCGGTGGACCGGTACTATGGCTACACCTTC. Its translation is CASSAVDRYYGYTF.